The 23 T cell receptor beta chains in this list originate from one sample, sequenced in a study of blood T cell repertoires in COVID-19. Measured with immunoSEQ multiplex PCR; TCRdb has only the in-frame clones, and not every one. Among 150,000 to 200,000 clones listed, about four fifths were seen once. The sample comprised peripheral blood. The source of these receptors is a man between 65 and 85 years old who had recovered from COVID-19.

The genes are TRBV7-2 and TRBJ2-1; 7 nucleotides match TRBD2. V dropped 4 bases and J dropped 7; count of bases not matched to a gene: 4. Looked up from germline, CDR1 is SGHTA and CDR2 is FQGNSA. This CDR3 comprises 13 residues. The CDR3 sequence: CASSYQGGNEQFF. Written as DNA, the CDR3 is TGTGCCAGCAGCTATCAGGGAGGGAATGAGCAGTTCTTC.

This clone is a singleton in its sample. The chain carries TRBV5-6 and TRBJ2-6, with a possible D match to TRBD1 (6 bases). Between the trimmed V and J ends, which lost 2 bases and 4 bases, there was a span of 10 bases. Per germline, CDR1 SGHDT and CDR2 YYEEEE. The CDR3 consists of 15 residues. The CDR3 DNA is TGTGCCAGCAGCTTTCCAGGGGTAGGGGCCAACGTCCTGACTTTC. It is translated as CASSFPGVGANVLTF.

The rearrangement uses TRBV6-5 and TRBJ1-4; D call uncertain. V gave up 7 bases and J gave up 4 bases, with 10 bases separating them. The CDR3 has 13 residues. Germline CDR1 MNHEY, CDR2 SVGAGI. CDR3 residues: CASTPQVNEKLFF. In nucleotides, the CDR3 is TGTGCCAGCACCCCGCAGGTTAATGAAAAACTGTTTTTT.

The J gene is TRBJ2-1, the V gene TRBV5-8, with TRBD2 identical over 9 bases. The J segment lost 6 bases and the V segment lost 5 bases, leaving 3 bases of the junction unmatched. The V gene's germline CDR1 is SGHTS and CDR2 YDEGEE. The CDR3 runs 13 residues. The CDR3 protein is CASRRTSVNEQFF. CDR3 nucleotide sequence: TGTGCCAGCAGACGGACTAGCGTCAATGAGCAGTTCTTC.

The V gene is TRBV6-2 or TRBV6-3, the J gene TRBJ1-4, with a possible D match to TRBD1 (5 bases). The CDR3 runs to 14 residues. V lost 2 bases, J lost 6 bases, and 10 bases lay in between. Per germline, CDR1 MNHEY and CDR2 SVGEGT. CDR3 coding DNA: TGTGCCAGCAGTTACCAGGGAACCTATGAAAAACTGTTTTTT. Protein product: CASSYQGTYEKLFF.

This clone was detected only once. The rearrangement links TRBV3-1 (or the pseudogene TRBV3-2) to TRBJ2-1; D is possibly TRBD1 (5 bases). The length of the CDR3 is 14 residues. V lost 5 bases and J lost 2, with 10 bases in between. CDR1 and CDR2 (germline): LGHDT, YNNKEL (reference sequence). DNA of the CDR3: TGTGCCAGCAGCACGACAGCCACCTACAATGAGCAGTTCTTC. Protein sequence: CASSTTATYNEQFF.

The chain couples TRBV3-1 (or the pseudogene TRBV3-2) to TRBJ2-5; 10 nucleotides match TRBD2. Germline V lookup: CDR1 LGHDT, CDR2 YNNKEL (reference sequence). This CDR3 comprises 15 residues. The V segment lost 6 bases and the J segment 5 bases; nucleotides outside the gene matches: 9. This chain's CDR3 is CASRHSSGSRETQYF. The CDR3 DNA reads as TGTGCCAGCAGACACTCTAGCGGGAGTCGGGAGACCCAGTACTTC.

Written as DNA, the CDR3 is TGCGCCAGCAGCCCGGGCGGGGGACCATACTCCTACGAGCAGTACTTC. Translated: CASSPGGGPYSYEQYF. V gene TRBV5-1 combines with J gene TRBJ2-7, with TRBD2 identical over 7 bases. The CDR3 totals 16 residues. Germline loops: CDR1 SGHRS, CDR2 YFSETQ. The trim removed 4 bases at V and 0 bases at J, leaving 10 bases unmatched.

This clone was found a few times. The J gene is TRBJ1-2, the V gene TRBV6-6; TRBD1 matches 10 bases. The junction had 6 bases not matched to a gene; V was cut back by 2 bases and J by 3 bases. This CDR3 is 16 amino acids long. Germline-derived CDR1 and CDR2 are MNHNY and SVGAGI (reference sequence). The CDR3 loop reads CASSYSWDRGDYGYTF. As DNA, the CDR3 is TGTGCCAGCAGTTACAGCTGGGACAGGGGAGACTATGGCTACACCTTC.

The rearrangement uses TRBV19 and TRBJ1-6; perhaps TRBD1 as D (5 bases). Trimming left V 6 bases short and J 7 bases short, with 16 bases between. The CDR3 sequence is 15 residues long. The germline V gene encodes CDR1 LNHDA and CDR2 SQIVND (reference sequence). This CDR3 is CASRSGGTANSPLHF. The CDR3 DNA reads as TGTGCCAGTAGATCGGGGGGTACGGCGAATTCACCCCTCCACTTT.

This rearrangement joins TRBV7-2 to TRBJ1-1; D is perhaps TRBD1 (5 bases). V was shortened by 4 bases and J by 1 base, with 10 bases between the two germline ends. CDR1 and CDR2 (germline): SGHTA, FQGNSA. This CDR3 is built from 14 residues. For the CDR3, the DNA is TGTGCCAGCAGCTCGGGACTTTCGAACACTGAAGCTTTCTTT. It codes for CASSSGLSNTEAFF.

The rearrangement uses TRBV15 and TRBJ2-2, with TRBD2 matching over 10 bases. Looked up from germline, CDR1 is LNHNV and CDR2 is YYDKDF (reference sequence). J gave up 0 bases and V 4 bases, and 5 bases lay outside the gene matches. This CDR3 spans 17 amino acids. DNA of the CDR3: TGTGCCACCAGCATCCGGACTAGCGGAACGAACACCGGGGAGCTGTTTTTT. Protein sequence: CATSIRTSGTNTGELFF.

The chain couples TRBV7-9 to TRBJ2-7; the match to TRBD1 covers 7 bases. This CDR3 has 15 residues. V was pared by 3 bases and J by 3 bases, with 8 bases of the junction left unmatched. Germline V gene sequence: CDR1 SEHNR, CDR2 FQNEAQ (reference sequence). The chain's CDR3 is CASSFWDRDNYEQYF. The CDR3 nucleotides are TGTGCCAGCAGCTTCTGGGACAGAGATAACTACGAGCAGTACTTC.

This rearrangement joins TRBV29-1 to TRBJ1-4; D may be TRBD1 (6 bases). Trimming cost V 4 bases and J 6 bases, with 21 bases left between them. The CDR3 runs 16 residues. Germline-derived CDR1 and CDR2 are SQVTM and ANQGSEA. CDR3: CSVAGFPGGVDEKLFF. In DNA, the CDR3 is TGCAGCGTTGCTGGTTTTCCGGGGGGCGTAGATGAAAAACTGTTTTTT.

This clone was picked up one time. The V call is TRBV3-1 (or the pseudogene TRBV3-2), the J call TRBJ2-1; 8 bases line up with TRBD2. After removal of 5 bases from V and 9 bases from J, the junction contained 12 bases not matched to a gene. CDR3 length: 15 residues. Germline CDR1 LGHDT, CDR2 YNNKEL (reference sequence). CDR3 protein: CASSFTAGAYGEQFF. The CDR3 coding sequence is TGTGCCAGCAGCTTTACAGCGGGAGCCTACGGTGAGCAGTTCTTC.

The V gene is TRBV9, the J gene TRBJ2-5, with 10 bases that match TRBD2. Germline assignment: CDR1 SGDLS and CDR2 YYNGEE. Trimming removed 0 bases from V and 4 bases from J; junction bases left unmatched: 12. The CDR3 is 18 residues long. The CDR3 bases are TGTGCCAGCAGCGTAGCTTCGGCTAGCGGGAGTTGGGTAGAGACCCAGTACTTC. Translating gives CASSVASASGSWVETQYF.

The rearrangement joins TRBV6-5 to TRBJ2-2; D uncertain. In germline, CDR1 is MNHEY, CDR2 SVGAGI. Trimming shortened V by 2 bases and J by 5 bases, and 9 bases separated the two germline ends. CDR3 size: 14 residues. This CDR3 is CASSYGGQTGELFF. The CDR3 coding sequence is TGTGCCAGCAGTTACGGTGGGCAAACCGGGGAGCTGTTTTTT.

V is TRBV19 and J is TRBJ1-5, with 9 positions matching TRBD1. This CDR3 has 19 residues. CDR1 and CDR2 (germline): LNHDA, SQIVND (reference sequence). Germline trimming cut 3 bases from V and 2 bases from J; bases unmatched to any gene: 14. The CDR3 is CASSMGWGQGPSGNQPQHF. The CDR3 DNA follows: TGTGCCAGTAGTATGGGCTGGGGACAGGGACCCTCCGGCAATCAGCCCCAGCATTTT. The full variable domain, with the rest looked up from reference TRBV19 and TRBJ1-5, is DGGITQSPKYLFRKEGQNVTLSCEQNLNHDAMYWYRQDPGQGLRLIYYSQIVNDFQKGDIAEGYSVSREKKESFPLTVTSAQKNPTAFYLCASSMGWGQGPSGNQPQHFGDGTRLSIL.

The chain recombines TRBV7-9 with TRBJ2-7; the D gene is possibly TRBD1 (5 bases). The CDR3 is made up of 14 amino acids. CDR1 and CDR2 (germline): SEHNR, FQNEAQ (reference sequence). V was clipped by 5 bases and J by 2 bases, with 13 bases between them. CDR3 nucleotides: TGTGCCAGCAGCCGTGGGGCTAGAACCTACGAGCAGTACTTC. Translated: CASSRGARTYEQYF.

V and J are TRBV2 and TRBJ2-1, with unresolved D. Trimming stripped 7 bases from V and 6 bases from J, with 13 bases between. The CDR3 loop spans 13 amino acids. Germline V gene lookup returns CDR1 SNHLY and CDR2 FYNNEI. Written as DNA, the CDR3 is TGTGCCAGCATGGAGACTCCTTCCAATGAGCAGTTCTTC. It is translated as CASMETPSNEQFF.

The rearrangement uses TRBV9 and TRBJ2-7; 10 bases match TRBD1. Germline V gene lookup returns CDR1 SGDLS and CDR2 YYNGEE. CDR3 length: 16 amino acids. V shed 2 bases and J 4 bases; nucleotides not matched to a gene: 9. CDR3 residues: CASSVQGGQGFYEQYF. CDR3 nucleotide sequence: TGTGCCAGCAGCGTCCAGGGGGGACAGGGGTTTTACGAGCAGTACTTC.

The V call is TRBV6-2 or TRBV6-3, the J call TRBJ2-6; unclear D gene. Between the trimmed V and J ends, which lost 0 bases and 0 bases, there was a span of 15 bases. The length of the CDR3 is 19 residues. The germline V gene encodes CDR1 MNHEY and CDR2 SVGEGT. The CDR3 DNA sequence: TGTGCCAGCAGTTACTCGACCGAGGCCCCCTTCTCTGGGGCCAACGTCCTGACTTTC. As protein: CASSYSTEAPFSGANVLTF.

The V gene is TRBV5-5, the J gene TRBJ1-3; D unresolved. There are 15 residues in the CDR3. V lost 0 bases to trimming and J lost 8 bases, with 15 bases between them. Per the germline V gene, CDR1 is SGHKS and CDR2 is YYEKEE (reference sequence). The CDR3 is CASSLGGPFPDTIYF. The DNA of the CDR3 is TGTGCCAGCAGCTTGGGTGGTCCTTTTCCGGACACCATATATTTT. The whole variable domain, filled in from reference TRBV5-5 and TRBJ1-3, reads DAGVTQSPTHLIKTRGQQVTLRCSPISGHKSVSWYQQVLGQGPQFIFQYYEKEERGRGNFPDRFSARQFPNYSSELNVNALLLGDSALYLCASSLGGPFPDTIYFGEGSWLTVV.